The 31 T cell receptor beta chains listed next were all sequenced from one sample in a study of tumor-infiltrating lymphocytes in primary liver carcinoma. cDNA specific to TCR beta was made from around 530 ng of total RNA, with a constant-region primer employed for priming. Modified slightly, ARM-PCR produced TCR beta libraries over three nested multiplex PCR rounds. Researchers ran the first two PCR rounds for roughly 10 cycles each with TRBV1-TRBV30 forward primers and a C-beta reverse primer. TCRdb fed the multiplex PCR reads into MiXCR, producing one record per CDR3 protein. Of around 88,000 distinct CDR3 sequences listed, about 73% are singletons. Co-extracting RNA and DNA was done with roughly 17-33 mg of unsorted bulk tissue as input. Sequenced material: tumor-adjacent normal liver tissue. These receptors all stem from a man aged 35 to 55 with primary liver carcinoma and hepatitis B virus infection.

With respect to this clonotype: A much larger clone lies a single base off, so this may be a read error. The V and J genes are TRBV13 and TRBJ1-1; a possible D gene is TRBD1 (6 bases). The CDR3 has 14 residues. In germline, CDR1 is PRHDT, CDR2 FYEKMQ (reference sequence). The V gene lost 1 base and the J gene lost 5 bases, with 11 bases spanning the gap. CDR3 nucleotides: TGTGCCAGCAGCTTAGCCAGGGGCAAGACTGAAGCTTTCTTT. This translates into CASSLARGKTEAFF. Supplemented by reference TRBV13 and TRBJ1-1, the full variable domain reads AAGVIQSPRHLIKEKRETATLKCYPIPRHDTVYWYQQGPGQDPQFLISFYEKMQSDKGSIPDRFSAQQFSDYHSELNMSSLELGDSALYFCASSLARGKTEAFFGQGTRLTVV.

As concerns this clonotype: A read error may produce the germline difference seen at one junction end. V is TRBV29-1 and J is TRBJ2-7; 8 bases match TRBD2. Germline V gene data show CDR1 as SQVTM and CDR2 as ANQGSEA. The CDR3 is 13 amino acids. CDR3 in DNA: TGCAGCGTGGGCCGGGAGGGTACCTACAAGCAGTACTTC. Translated, it gives CSVGREGTYKQYF.

About this clonotype: The junction differs from germline at one of its ends, possibly a read error. This chain links TRBV4-1 with TRBJ2-2; 7 nucleotides agree with TRBD2. CDR1 and CDR2 (germline): MGHRA, YSYEKL. This CDR3 has 18 residues. DNA for the CDR3: TGTGCCAGCAGCCAAGATCCAGGCAGCGGGACGAACAGCGGGGAGCTGTTTTTT. Its protein is CASSQDPGSGTNSGELFF.

J is TRBJ1-1 and V is TRBV11-2, with D tentatively TRBD1 (6 bases). CDR1 SGHAT and CDR2 FQNNGV come from the germline V gene. V was pared by 9 bases and J by 3 bases, with 29 bases between. There are 18 residues in the CDR3. The CDR3 nucleotides are TGTGCCAGGAGCCCGGGGGGCGGGGGGGCGGCTAGCGACACTGAAGCTTTCTTT. Amino acids: CARSPGGGGAASDTEAFF. The complete variable domain, with remaining parts taken from reference TRBV11-2 and TRBJ1-1, reads EAGVAQSPRYKIIEKRQSVAFWCNPISGHATLYWYQQILGQGPKLLIQFQNNGVVDDSQLPKDRFSAERLKGVDSTLKIQPAKLEDSAVYLCARSPGGGGAASDTEAFFGQGTRLTVV.

Points on this clonotype: The junction does not match germline at one end; this may be a read error. The genes are TRBV4-1 and TRBJ1-1; D call uncertain. From germline, CDR1 is MGHRA and CDR2 YSYEKL. This CDR3 has 16 amino acids. In DNA, the CDR3 is TGCGCCAGCTGCCAAGATCTGACGGGGATGGACACTGAAGCTTTCTTT. It translates to CASCQDLTGMDTEAFF.

In its sample, this clonotype was seen many times. The V call is TRBV10-3, the J call TRBJ2-3; unclear D gene. The V gene's germline CDR1 is ENHRY and CDR2 SYGVKD. This CDR3 is 17 amino acids long. Trimming cost V 3 bases and J 0 bases, with 16 bases left between them. CDR3 region: CAISDRTSSKSTDTQYF. As DNA, the CDR3 is TGTGCCATCAGTGATCGCACAAGTTCTAAGAGCACAGATACGCAGTATTTT.

A remark on this clonotype: One junction end does not reproduce the germline sequence, and a read error may be involved. This chain uses TRBV7-9 with TRBJ2-7, with 7 bases that match TRBD2. CDR3 length equals 16 residues. The germline gives CDR1 SEHNR, CDR2 FQNEAQ (reference sequence). The CDR3 reads CASSPGRAGVWDKHYF. CDR3 nucleotides: TGTGCCAGCAGCCCGGGCAGGGCGGGAGTCTGGGATAAGCACTACTTC.

Details on this clonotype: A read error may account for a junction end that differs from germline. The rearrangement joins TRBV10-3 to TRBJ2-1; 12 positions agree with TRBD2. The CDR3 is 16 residues long. Germline-derived CDR1 and CDR2 are ENHRY and SYGVKD. The CDR3, as DNA: TGTGCCATCAGTGGTACGACTAGCGGGAGCTACAATGAGCTGTTCTTC. Translation: CAISGTTSGSYNELFF.

Details on this clonotype: A junction end diverges from the germline sequence, so it may reflect a read error. J is TRBJ2-1 and V is TRBV11-2; 10 bases are shared with TRBD2. CDR3 size: 14 residues. Germline V gene data show CDR1 as SGHAT and CDR2 as FQNNGV. CDR3 in DNA: TGTGCCAGCAAAGGGACTAGCGTGAACAATGAGCGGTTCTTC. The encoded protein is CASKGTSVNNERFF.

On this clonotype itself: The final CDR3 position lacks the conserved phenylalanine or tryptophan, pointing to a likely read error. CDR3 nucleotides: TGCGCCAGTAAACTGGGCTACACCCTC. This translates into CASKLGYTL. J is TRBJ1-2 and V is TRBV4-1, with D hard to call. Trimming removed 9 bases at V and 8 bases at J, with 7 bases between. CDR1 is MGHRA and CDR2 is YSYEKL in the germline V gene. This CDR3 region has 9 residues.

In the case of this clonotype: A much larger clone differs from this one at a single base, so this may be a read error. The chain has TRBV12-3 or TRBV12-4 and TRBJ1-1; D possibly corresponds to TRBD1 (6 bases). CDR3 length: 14 residues. This chain's CDR3 is CASSLRGIGTDAFF. CDR3 in DNA: TGTGCCAGCAGTTTAAGGGGGATCGGCACTGATGCTTTCTTT.

A word on this clonotype: It is likely a read error, because the conserved phenylalanine at the end of the CDR3 is missing. The DNA is omitted, as the CDR3 cannot be located on it reliably, and the CDR3 follows TCRdb's listing. The V call is TRBV11-2, the J call TRBJ2-2; no DNA check was done on the table's D call, TRBD2. 16 amino acids form the CDR3, both terminal residues included. The V gene's germline CDR1 is SGHAT and CDR2 FQNNGV. CDR3 in amino acids: CASSLRLAENTGELFC.

This clonotype was seen only once. With a much larger clone just one base away, this may be a read error. This sequence joins TRBV28 and TRBJ1-1; D is ambiguous. In germline, CDR1 is MDHEN, CDR2 SYDVKM. This CDR3 contains 14 residues. The CDR3 here is CATSLGWGNTEAFF. The CDR3 bases are TGTGCCACCAGTTTGGGTTGGGGAAACACTGAAGCTTTCTTT.

A note on this clonotype: Mismatch with germline at one junction end may stem from a read error. The chain has TRBV28 and TRBJ1-1; D unresolved. This CDR3 contains 13 residues. CDR1 and CDR2 from the germline V gene are MDHEN and SYDVKM. The CDR3 spells CAGSSSRLAEAFF. In DNA, the CDR3 is TGTGCCGGCAGTTCTTCACGCCTGGCTGAAGCTTTCTTT.

The sample holds many counts of this clonotype. The chain combines TRBV29-1 with TRBJ1-1; D is perhaps TRBD1 (5 bases). CDR1 SQVTM and CDR2 ANQGSEA come from the germline V gene. V was trimmed by 4 bases and J by 10 bases, leaving 16 bases between them. This CDR3 region has 12 residues. In DNA form, the CDR3 reads TGCAGCGTTGTGGGACTCAGGAGCGCAGCTTTCTTT. It codes for CSVVGLRSAAFF.

This clonotype has ten or more counts. The CDR3 sequence: CASSLDSSGRGEQFF. CDR3 nucleotides: TGTGCCAGCAGCTTAGATTCTAGCGGCAGGGGTGAGCAGTTCTTC. The gene calls are TRBV11-2 and TRBJ2-1; possibly TRBD2 for D (7 bases). The V end lost 0 bases, the J end lost 9 bases, and 15 bases lay between the germline ends. This CDR3 spans 15 amino acids. Per germline, CDR1 SGHAT and CDR2 FQNNGV.

As for this clonotype: One end of the junction is discordant with germline, which a read error may explain. The V call is TRBV29-1, the J call TRBJ1-2; no firm D call. CDR3 length: 14 amino acids. Looked up from germline, CDR1 is SQVTM and CDR2 is ANQGSEA. The CDR3, as DNA: TGCAGGGTTGTTTCGTCGACAACCAACTACGGCTACACCTTC. Translating it yields CRVVSSTTNYGYTF.

This clonotype was counted at least ten times. The CDR3 sequence: CASSLAGQNSYEQYF. The CDR3 region has the DNA TGTGCCAGCAGCCTAGCGGGACAGAACTCCTACGAGCAGTACTTC. This chain uses TRBV5-5 with TRBJ2-7, with 9 bases identical to TRBD2. The V segment lost 4 bases and the J segment 0 bases; nucleotides outside the gene matches: 5. Germline CDR1 reads SGHKS; CDR2 reads YYEKEE (reference sequence). The CDR3 loop spans 15 amino acids.

V and J are TRBV11-1 and TRBJ2-3, with D perhaps matching TRBD1 or TRBD2 (5 bases each). Germline lookup yields CDR1 SGHAT and CDR2 FQDESV (reference sequence). The CDR3 is made up of 11 amino acids. V gave up 7 bases and J gave up 11 bases, with 13 bases separating them. The CDR3 reads CASTRGAVQYF. The CDR3, as DNA: TGTGCCAGCACCCGAGGGGCTGTGCAGTATTTT. The full variable domain, in which reference TRBV11-1 and TRBJ2-3 provide the parts outside the CDR3, is EAEVAQSPRYKITEKSQAVAFWCDPISGHATLYWYRQILGQGPELLVQFQDESVVDDSQLPKDRFSAERLKGVDSTLKIQPAELGDSAMYLCASTRGAVQYFGPGTRLTVL.

This clonotype was observed many times. V and J are TRBV12-3 or TRBV12-4 and TRBJ2-5; 9 bases are shared with TRBD2. The trim removed 6 bases at V and 0 bases at J, leaving 2 bases unmatched. CDR3 length equals 14 residues. The CDR3 nucleotides read TGTGCCAGCAGCGGACTAGCGAACCAAGAGACCCAGTACTTC. Amino acids: CASSGLANQETQYF.

Remarks on this clonotype: Given the absence of the conserved phenylalanine or tryptophan at the CDR3 end, a read error is likely. V usage is TRBV11-1 and J usage is TRBJ2-1; D not certain. The CDR3 runs 15 residues. Germline-derived CDR1 and CDR2 are SGHAT and FQDESV (reference sequence). V lost 2 bases to trimming and J lost 6 bases, with 14 bases between them. CDR3: CASSLKTVLCNEQFI. CDR3 nucleotide sequence: TGTGCCAGCAGCTTAAAAACTGTCCTTTGCAATGAGCAGTTCATC.

The chain uses TRBV11-2 and TRBJ2-3; no clear D gene. Germline lookup yields CDR1 SGHAT and CDR2 FQNNGV. Trimming stripped 7 bases from V and 5 bases from J, with 22 bases between. The CDR3 spans 16 residues. The CDR3 DNA follows: TGTGCCAGCACCAAGGTGGCAAGCTTATCAGGAGATACGCAGTATTTT. Protein sequence: CASTKVASLSGDTQYF.

About this clonotype itself: A much larger clonotype is one base distant, so this may be a read error. The rearrangement links TRBV12-5 to TRBJ2-1, with D hard to call. V was pared by 2 bases and J by 10 bases, with 9 bases between. This CDR3 contains 12 residues. The germline V gene encodes CDR1 LGHNT and CDR2 FRNRAP. The CDR3 nucleotides read TGTGCTAGTGGTTTGACGACTGGGGAGCAGTTCTTC. It is translated as CASGLTTGEQFF.

On this clonotype itself: Mismatch with germline at one junction end may stem from a read error. The V and J genes are TRBV29-1 and TRBJ2-3, with a tentative D call TRBD2 (5 bases). The germline V gene has CDR1 SQVTM and CDR2 ANQGSEA. There are 13 residues in the CDR3. CDR3 coding DNA: TGTAGCGTTAATTCGGCCCGCACAGATACGCAGTATTTT. Amino acid sequence: CSVNSARTDTQYF.

For this clonotype: At one end, the junction sequence differs from germline, possibly due to a read error. The rearrangement uses TRBV5-4 and TRBJ2-1; TRBD2 might be the D (6 bases). The CDR3 length is 17 residues. Germline V CDR1 and CDR2: SGHNT, YYREEE (reference sequence). CDR3 residues: CASNLRMGGPKDNEQFF. CDR3 sequence (DNA): TGTGCCAGCAACTTGAGGATGGGAGGACCGAAGGACAATGAGCAGTTCTTC.

Only a few counts were recorded for this clonotype. The rearrangement joins TRBV12-5 to TRBJ1-2; 9 nucleotides agree with TRBD1. CDR3 size: 16 residues. The ends lost 0 bases at V and 4 bases at J; junction bases unmatched: 6. Germline values: CDR1 LGHNT, CDR2 FRNRAP. The CDR3 protein is CASGLVLGQGFYGYTF. The CDR3 region has the DNA TGTGCTAGTGGTTTGGTCTTAGGACAGGGGTTCTATGGCTACACCTTC.

Turning to this clonotype: One junction end disagrees with the germline gene, perhaps due to a read error. The chain employs TRBV12-3 or TRBV12-4 and TRBJ2-6, with D maybe TRBD1 (7 bases). This CDR3 has 18 residues. CDR3 bases: TGTGCCAGTAGTTTAGGAGGGGGCGCGAACTCTGGGGCCAACCTCCTGACTTTC. Its translation is CASSLGGGANSGANLLTF.

For this clonotype: The CDR3 end shows no conserved phenylalanine or tryptophan, and so a read error is likely. The chain recombines TRBV11-2 with TRBJ2-7, with D uncertain. The CDR3 has 15 residues. V was trimmed by 5 bases and J by 2 bases, leaving 16 bases between them. Germline V gives CDR1 SGHAT, CDR2 FQNNGV. The DNA of the CDR3 is TGTGCCAGCAGCCTCGGCAGGATTCTACCCTACGAGCAGTACTTA. It yields the protein CASSLGRILPYEQYL.

On this clonotype: At one end, the junction sequence differs from germline, possibly due to a read error. This rearrangement joins TRBV4-1 to TRBJ2-2; the D call may be TRBD1 or TRBD2 (5 bases each). CDR3 size: 16 residues. Germline assignment: CDR1 MGHRA and CDR2 YSYEKL. DNA of the CDR3: TGCGCCAGCAGGCAAGTCGCGGTAGGGACCACCGGGGAGCTGTTTTTT. Its translation is CASRQVAVGTTGELFF.

With regard to this clonotype: The missing conserved phenylalanine or tryptophan at the end of this CDR3 makes a read error likely. The chain uses TRBV4-1 and TRBJ2-2; 8 bases align to TRBD1. The CDR3 is 13 amino acids. Germline CDR1 reads MGHRA; CDR2 reads YSYEKL. CDR3 sequence: CANSQGQGGELFS. CDR3 nucleotides: TGCGCCAACAGCCAAGGACAGGGCGGGGAGCTGTTTTCT.

For this clonotype: Compared with germline, one end of the junction differs, possibly owing to a read error. The CDR3 nucleotides are TGTGCCAATACTAGCGGGAACTCCTACGAGCATTACTTC. Protein: CANTSGNSYEHYF. This rearrangement joins TRBV6-2 or TRBV6-3 to TRBJ2-7; TRBD2 agrees at 10 bases. The CDR3 is 13 amino acids. Germline values: CDR1 MNHEY, CDR2 SVGEGT.